This TCR beta chain was sequenced in a study of cytotoxic CD8 clonotypes in ibrutinib-treated CLL. Clones were read by immunoSEQ multiplex PCR, and TCRdb kept only the in-frame ones, dropping some. The sample includes about 160,000 clones, 84% of them seen just once. With 5 bases removed from V and 2 bases from J, the gap between germline ends came to 14 bases. This CDR3 has 15 amino acids. CDR1 is SEHNR, CDR2 FQNEAQ, per germline (reference sequence). V gene TRBV7-9 combines with J gene TRBJ2-3; TRBD2 might be the D (6 bases). Sequenced here: PBMCs, sampled after 24 months of ibrutinib treatment. The receptor was derived from a human donor with chronic lymphocytic leukemia. The CDR3 DNA sequence: TGTGCCAGCAGCAACCCCTTAGCGGACACAGATACGCAGTATTTT. This codes for CASSNPLADTDTQYF.